Below, 20 T cell receptor beta chains from the same sample are listed, as sequenced in a study of cytomegalovirus exposure and HLA in healthy donors. The primer mix had 60 Vbeta and 13 Jbeta primers. The assay was immunoSEQ multiplex PCR, and TCRdb's table has in-frame clones only and misses some. The table has some 150,000 clones, approximately 82% seen once. Sequencing was performed on PBMCs. The receptors here all came from a young man in good health and CMV-seropositive.

J is TRBJ2-1 and V is TRBV6-1; a possible D gene is TRBD1 (6 bases). The CDR3 runs 15 residues. Germline V gene lookup returns CDR1 MNHNS and CDR2 SASEGT. The V end was cut by 2 bases, the J end by 5 bases, with 13 bases between. The DNA for the CDR3 is TGTGCCAGCAGTGAAACCCGGACAGTCCACAATGAGCAGTTCTTC. Translating it yields CASSETRTVHNEQFF.

The chain links TRBV28 to TRBJ1-1, with 7 bases fitting TRBD1. This CDR3 region has 15 residues. Germline CDR1 MDHEN, CDR2 SYDVKM. After removal of 5 bases from V and 0 bases from J, the junction contained 6 bases not matched to a gene. The CDR3 here is CASSKSGGMNTEAFF. The DNA of the CDR3 is TGTGCCAGCAGTAAATCAGGGGGAATGAACACTGAAGCTTTCTTT.

J is TRBJ2-1 and V is TRBV4-2; possibly TRBD1 for D (5 bases). Trimming removed 4 bases from V and 7 bases from J, with 8 bases in between. Germline CDR1 reads LGHNA; CDR2 reads YNFKEQ. There are 12 residues in the CDR3. CDR3 in amino acids: CASSPKGNEQFF. Here the CDR3 DNA reads TGTGCCAGCAGCCCTAAGGGGAATGAGCAGTTCTTC.

The chain carries TRBV7-8 and TRBJ2-5, with a tentative D call TRBD2 (6 bases). TRBJ2-7 matches the DNA end more closely, so the J call is doubtful. This CDR3 region has 14 residues. Germline CDR1 SGHVS, CDR2 FQNEAQ. CDR3 region: CASDPEGLSYEQYF. In nucleotides, the CDR3 is TGTGCCAGCGACCCGGAGGGTCTAAGCTACGAGCAGTACTTC.

This chain uses TRBV7-9 with TRBJ1-2, with TRBD1 as a possible D gene (6 bases). The CDR3 is 17 amino acids. CDR1 SEHNR and CDR2 FQNEAQ come from the germline V gene (reference sequence). V lost 1 base, J lost 6 bases, and 21 bases lay in between. The CDR3 bases are TGTGCCAGCAGCTTAGTCAACAGGTTGGGGACAAAAAATGGCTACACCTTC. This sequence encodes CASSLVNRLGTKNGYTF.

The V and J genes are TRBV6-1 and TRBJ2-1; D call uncertain. The CDR3 has 15 residues. From germline, CDR1 is MNHNS and CDR2 SASEGT. Trimming took off 2 bases at V and 0 bases at J, with 8 bases between the two ends. The CDR3 bases are TGTGCCAGCAGTGAACCTTCGTTCTCCTACAATGAGCAGTTCTTC. Translated: CASSEPSFSYNEQFF.

The rearrangement joins TRBV5-1 to TRBJ2-1; TRBD2 agrees at 13 bases. The CDR3 is 17 residues long. CDR1 and CDR2 (germline): SGHRS, YFSETQ. J was trimmed by 9 bases and V by 4 bases; bases with no gene match: 13. The CDR3 sequence: CASSGTQLAGGMGEQFF. The CDR3 bases are TGCGCCAGCAGCGGGACCCAACTAGCGGGAGGGATGGGTGAGCAGTTCTTC.

The chain is built from TRBV6-5 and TRBJ1-2; 8 nucleotides agree with TRBD1. V lost 2 bases and J lost 8; bases outside the gene matches: 7. In germline, CDR1 is MNHEY, CDR2 SVGAGI. CDR3 length: 14 residues. CDR3 nucleotides: TGTGCCAGCAGTTACGGGCAGGGGGCGTGGGGCTACACCTTC. Translating gives CASSYGQGAWGYTF.

The chain couples TRBV7-8 to TRBJ2-3, with 7 bases lining up with TRBD2. J was trimmed by 0 bases and V by 4 bases; bases with no gene match: 7. The CDR3 is made up of 16 amino acids. The germline gives CDR1 SGHVS, CDR2 FQNEAQ. The CDR3 spells CASSSSSGTSTDTQYF. CDR3 coding DNA: TGTGCCAGCAGCTCCTCTAGCGGTACTAGCACAGATACGCAGTATTTT.

Only a few counts were recorded for this clone. The V and J genes are TRBV9 and TRBJ1-2; D is unresolved. Germline V gives CDR1 SGDLS, CDR2 YYNGEE. V was pared by 3 bases and J by 4 bases, with 19 bases between. This CDR3 spans 16 amino acids. In DNA, the CDR3 is TGTGCCAGCAGCGGCCCTCTGGGAGGGTGGGGCTATGGCTACACCTTC. Its translation is CASSGPLGGWGYGYTF.

The CDR3 DNA follows: TGTGCCAGCACATCGGACAGAAGCACAGATACGCAGTATTTT. Translation gives CASTSDRSTDTQYF. The J gene is TRBJ2-3, the V gene TRBV2, with D possibly matching TRBD1 (6 bases). CDR3 size: 14 residues. CDR1 and CDR2 (germline): SNHLY, FYNNEI. V shed 7 bases and J shed 0 bases, with 11 bases lying between them.

The V and J genes are TRBV5-1 and TRBJ2-3; 7 bases map to TRBD2. This CDR3 is 12 amino acids long. Germline V lookup: CDR1 SGHRS, CDR2 YFSETQ. The trim removed 7 bases at V and 5 bases at J, leaving 4 bases unmatched. The DNA of the CDR3 is TGCGCCAGCGGGAGGGCCCTAGATACGCAGTATTTT. Residues: CASGRALDTQYF.

The V and J genes are TRBV4-1 and TRBJ2-3, with D unresolved. V lost 4 bases to trimming and J lost 2 bases, with 10 bases between them. Germline lookup yields CDR1 MGHRA and CDR2 YSYEKL. This CDR3 contains 14 residues. CDR3 loop: CASSPNLVTDTQYF. CDR3 coding DNA: TGCGCCAGCAGCCCCAATCTAGTCACAGATACGCAGTATTTT.

The V gene is TRBV19, the J gene TRBJ1-2; no firm D call. This CDR3 region has 11 residues. Germline CDR1 is LNHDA and CDR2 is SQIVND (reference sequence). CDR3 in DNA: TGTGCTTGTTATTATAACTATGGCTACACCTTC. Amino acids: CACYYNYGYTF.

The chain uses TRBV7-9 and TRBJ1-5, with D uncertain. Deletions cut 4 bases from V and 4 bases from J, with 14 bases between. This CDR3 is built from 15 residues. The germline V gene encodes CDR1 SEHNR and CDR2 FQNEAQ (reference sequence). The CDR3: CASSSDYEGNQPQHF. In nucleotides, the CDR3 is TGTGCCAGCAGCTCCGACTACGAAGGGAATCAGCCCCAGCATTTT. The full variable domain, rest sourced from reference TRBV7-9 and TRBJ1-5, is DTGVSQNPRHKITKRGQNVTFRCDPISEHNRLYWYRQTLGQGPEFLTYFQNEAQLEKSRLLSDRFSAERPKGSFSTLEIQRTEQGDSAMYLCASSSDYEGNQPQHFGDGTRLSIL.

The DNA of the CDR3 is TGTGCCAGCAGCTCTTCTCGACAGAAACAAGAGACCCAGTACTTC. Its protein product is CASSSSRQKQETQYF. The V and J genes are TRBV5-4 and TRBJ2-5; D is possibly TRBD1 (5 bases). Looked up from germline, CDR1 is SGHNT and CDR2 is YYREEE (reference sequence). V was cut by 3 bases and J by 2 bases, with 14 bases left in between. This CDR3 is built from 15 residues.

CDR3 DNA sequence: TGTGCCAGCAGAAGACAGCCATCTAATGAAAAACTGTTTTTT. As protein: CASRRQPSNEKLFF. J is TRBJ1-4 and V is TRBV6-1; D perhaps matches TRBD1 (5 bases). CDR1 MNHNS and CDR2 SASEGT come from the germline V gene. This CDR3 region has 14 residues. Trimming removed 6 bases at V and 3 bases at J, with 11 bases between.

The chain links TRBV19 to TRBJ1-2, with 10 bases matching TRBD1. This CDR3 has 13 amino acids. The V segment lost 6 bases and the J segment 7 bases; nucleotides outside the gene matches: 5. In germline, CDR1 is LNHDA, CDR2 SQIVND (reference sequence). For the CDR3, the DNA is TGTGCCAGTAGCCCGACAGGGGGCGGTGGCTACACCTTC. It translates to CASSPTGGGGYTF.

V and J are TRBV6-6 and TRBJ1-5; D call uncertain. Trimming left V 4 bases short and J 0 bases short, with 10 bases between. The CDR3 spans 15 residues. The germline V gene has CDR1 MNHNY and CDR2 SVGAGI (reference sequence). The CDR3 nucleotides read TGTGCCAGCAGTTCCGGACGGGATAGCAATCAGCCCCAGCATTTT. Translation: CASSSGRDSNQPQHF.

This clone was detected once. This rearrangement joins TRBV5-1 to TRBJ1-4; no reliable D call. V dropped 4 bases and J dropped 6 bases, with 16 bases sitting between them. Germline assignment: CDR1 SGHRS and CDR2 YFSETQ. CDR3 length equals 15 residues. CDR3 protein: CASSGSRRVDEKLFF. The CDR3 nucleotides read TGCGCCAGCAGCGGCTCGAGGAGGGTGGATGAAAAACTGTTTTTT.